The 29 T cell receptor beta chains in this list originate from one sample, sequenced in a study of T cells after yellow fever vaccination. A single record per CDR3 protein comes from TCRdb applying MiXCR to the 5' RACE reads. The table records 300,000 to 350,000 distinct CDR3 sequences, around 4.5% of them present only once. This sample comprised PBMCs, obtained 15 days after the yellow fever booster vaccination. These TCRs come from a man aged 18 to 29 who received the YFV17D yellow fever vaccine.

The chain uses TRBV7-3 and TRBJ1-1; no reliable D call. Per germline, CDR1 SGHTA and CDR2 FQGTGA. CDR3 length: 14 amino acids. V lost 4 bases and J lost 0, with 9 bases in between. This CDR3 reads CASSSSAMNTEAFF. The CDR3 DNA reads as TGTGCCAGCAGCTCTAGTGCAATGAACACTGAAGCTTTCTTT.

This clonotype was counted ten times or more. This chain joins TRBV24-1 and TRBJ1-3, with D uncertain. Germline V gene data show CDR1 as KGHDR and CDR2 as SFDVKD. The CDR3 loop spans 13 amino acids. The ends were cut back, 4 bases at V and 4 bases at J, with 7 bases in the middle. The CDR3 is CATSDGEGNTIYF. As DNA, the CDR3 is TGTGCCACCAGTGACGGGGAGGGAAACACCATATATTTT.

This sequence joins TRBV7-2 and TRBJ1-2, with D possibly matching TRBD1 (6 bases). The V gene's germline CDR1 is SGHTA and CDR2 FQGNSA. The CDR3 length is 15 residues. Trimming shortened V by 5 bases and J by 3 bases, and 16 bases separated the two germline ends. The CDR3 is CASSVTSPGDYGYTF. CDR3 in DNA: TGTGCCAGCAGCGTAACTTCCCCAGGGGACTATGGCTACACCTTC.

This clonotype was seen ten or more times. The chain links TRBV12-3 or TRBV12-4 to TRBJ2-3; no firm D call. Trimming took 3 bases from V and 2 from J, leaving 9 bases between them. The CDR3 is made up of 14 amino acids. CDR3 sequence (DNA): TGTGCCAGCAGTTTGAACAACCCCACAGATACGCAGTATTTT. As protein: CASSLNNPTDTQYF.

The chain joins TRBV7-2 to TRBJ1-2; 8 positions match TRBD1. The J segment lost 3 bases and the V segment lost 7 bases, leaving 7 bases of the junction unmatched. CDR3 length: 14 amino acids. CDR1 and CDR2 from the germline V gene are SGHTA and FQGNSA. CDR3 loop: CASTRTGQDYGYTF. As DNA, the CDR3 is TGTGCCAGCACCCGGACAGGGCAGGACTATGGCTACACCTTC.

This clonotype occurred many times. The chain is built from TRBV6-2 or TRBV6-3 and TRBJ1-5, with 9 bases identical to TRBD1. The CDR3 runs to 15 residues. Trimming cost V 6 bases and J 3 bases; bases outside gene matches: 6. Per the germline V gene, CDR1 is MNHEY and CDR2 is SVGEGT. CDR3 sequence (DNA): TGTGCCAGCAGCCTCTGGGACAGGGTCAATCAGCCCCAGCATTTT. Residues: CASSLWDRVNQPQHF.

This clonotype was detected a few times. This chain links TRBV4-2 with TRBJ1-1; D is unresolved. Germline CDR1 and CDR2: LGHNA and YNFKEQ. Trimming left V 2 bases short and J 1 base short, with 8 bases between. This CDR3 contains 14 residues. This CDR3 reads CASSQSETNTEAFF. The DNA of the CDR3 is TGTGCCAGCAGCCAAAGTGAGACGAACACTGAAGCTTTCTTT.

The chain couples TRBV16 to TRBJ1-3; 8 bases map to TRBD1. Germline CDR1 is KGHSY and CDR2 is FQNENV. The CDR3 extends over 19 amino acids. The J segment lost 0 bases and the V segment lost 4 bases, leaving 14 bases of the junction unmatched. CDR3 in amino acids: CASSRPRRGQAPSGNTIYF. The CDR3 DNA reads TGTGCCAGCAGCCGCCCTAGAAGGGGACAGGCGCCCTCTGGAAACACCATATATTTT.

This clonotype came up many times. This chain links TRBV7-9 with TRBJ2-2; 9 nucleotides align to TRBD2. V lost 5 bases, J lost 5 bases, and 3 bases stayed unmatched. In germline, CDR1 is SEHNR, CDR2 FQNEAQ (reference sequence). The CDR3 spans 14 residues. CDR3 DNA sequence: TGTGCCAGCAGCCCGGGACTAGCAACCGGGGAGCTGTTTTTT. It codes for CASSPGLATGELFF.

This clonotype was counted many times. The J gene is TRBJ1-5, the V gene TRBV20-1, with D possibly being TRBD1 (5 bases). Germline V gene sequence: CDR1 DFQATT, CDR2 SNEGSKA (reference sequence). The V end lost 3 bases, the J end lost 6 bases, and 21 bases lay between the germline ends. This CDR3 is 16 amino acids long. CDR3 DNA: TGCAGTGCTAGCCCTCCCAGTTCCGGGAGGGGTCAGCCCCAGCATTTT. It translates to CSASPPSSGRGQPQHF.

In this sample, this clonotype turned up a few times. This sequence joins TRBV6-2 or TRBV6-3 and TRBJ2-7; D uncertain. This CDR3 is 16 amino acids long. Looked up from germline, CDR1 is MNHEY and CDR2 is SVGEGT. Trimming shortened V by 5 bases and J by 4 bases, and 21 bases separated the two germline ends. The CDR3 region has the DNA TGTGCCAGCAGTCGCGGCGGCTCGTCAGGTGGGTACGAGCAGTACTTC. Its translation is CASSRGGSSGGYEQYF.

This clonotype was seen ten or more times. A read error may account for a junction end that differs from germline. This sequence joins TRBV12-3 or TRBV12-4 and TRBJ2-4; unclear D gene. This CDR3 spans 12 amino acids. The CDR3 DNA is TGTGCCAGCAGTTTAGAATTGCTAGAGGTGAACTTC. Protein: CASSLELLEVNF.

This clonotype was counted ten times or more. This rearrangement joins TRBV9 to TRBJ1-5; TRBD1 might be the D (6 bases). There are 15 residues in the CDR3. Trimming stripped 0 bases from V and 6 bases from J, with 13 bases between. Germline lookup yields CDR1 SGDLS and CDR2 YYNGEE. The CDR3 nucleotides read TGTGCCAGCAGCGTAGACAACAGGGAGGGTCAGCCCCAGCATTTT. Encoded protein: CASSVDNREGQPQHF.

This clonotype came up many times. This chain connects TRBV13 to TRBJ1-1, with D possibly matching TRBD1 (5 bases). Trimming took off 0 bases at V and 5 bases at J, with 13 bases between the two ends. The germline V gene encodes CDR1 PRHDT and CDR2 FYEKMQ (reference sequence). The CDR3 spans 15 residues. CDR3 bases: TGTGCCAGCAGCTTAGGGGCTGGGGGAGTAACTGAAGCTTTCTTT. It translates to CASSLGAGGVTEAFF.

This clonotype was seen only once. This chain connects TRBV9 to TRBJ2-5; no definite D call. The CDR3 has 13 amino acids. Per the germline V gene, CDR1 is SGDLS and CDR2 is YYNGEE. V lost 3 bases, J lost 2 bases, and 8 bases lay in between. Here the CDR3 DNA reads TGTGCCAGCAGCGCAGGCTTTCAAGAGACCCAGTACTTC. Translating it yields CASSAGFQETQYF.

The chain uses TRBV19 and TRBJ1-2, with TRBD1 matching over 9 bases. The CDR3 totals 14 residues. Per the germline V gene, CDR1 is LNHDA and CDR2 is SQIVND (reference sequence). The trim removed 3 bases at V and 6 bases at J, leaving 5 bases unmatched. CDR3 in amino acids: CASSIEDRGNGYTF. Written as DNA, the CDR3 is TGTGCCAGTAGTATCGAGGACAGGGGAAATGGCTACACCTTC.

This clonotype was counted only a few times. The chain recombines TRBV7-9 with TRBJ1-1; no clear D gene. CDR3 length: 12 residues. Germline CDR1 SEHNR, CDR2 FQNEAQ (reference sequence). V lost 4 bases and J lost 11, with 14 bases in between. DNA of the CDR3: TGTGCCAGCAGCTCCGGTGAGGGCCGGGCTTTCTTT. It is translated as CASSSGEGRAFF. Supplemented by reference TRBV7-9 and TRBJ1-1, the full variable domain reads DTGVSQNPRHKITKRGQNVTFRCDPISEHNRLYWYRQTLGQGPEFLTYFQNEAQLEKSRLLSDRFSAERPKGSFSTLEIQRTEQGDSAMYLCASSSGEGRAFFGQGTRLTVV.

The chain joins TRBV28 to TRBJ2-7, with D perhaps matching TRBD2 (5 bases). The V end was cut by 5 bases, the J end by 7 bases, with 15 bases between. The germline V gene has CDR1 MDHEN and CDR2 SYDVKM. The CDR3 totals 13 residues. This chain's CDR3 is CASSLLPSGEQYV. The CDR3 coding sequence is TGTGCCAGCAGTCTACTACCATCGGGGGAGCAGTACGTC.

CDR3 sequence (DNA): TGCGCCAGCGGCAACGGACAGGGAGGATCCTACGAGCAGTACTTC. Protein sequence: CASGNGQGGSYEQYF. The J gene is TRBJ2-7, the V gene TRBV5-1, with TRBD1 identical over 8 bases. There are 15 residues in the CDR3. Germline V gives CDR1 SGHRS, CDR2 YFSETQ. J was trimmed by 1 base and V by 7 bases; bases with no gene match: 10.

This clonotype showed up many times. The J gene is TRBJ1-2, the V gene TRBV4-2; no reliable D call. In germline, CDR1 is LGHNA, CDR2 YNFKEQ. The CDR3 has 15 amino acids. The V and J ends lost 5 bases and 4 bases respectively, with 17 bases between them. The chain's CDR3 is CASSTQDQDAYGYTF. CDR3 DNA sequence: TGTGCCAGCAGCACTCAGGACCAGGATGCCTATGGCTACACCTTC.

The V and J genes are TRBV4-3 and TRBJ2-1; D is uncertain. Germline V gene data show CDR1 as LGHNA and CDR2 as YSLEER. Trimming stripped 1 base from V and 4 bases from J, with 8 bases between. This CDR3 region has 14 residues. As DNA, the CDR3 is TGCGCCAGCAGCCAAGGGGGAACTTACAATGAGCAGTTCTTC. This codes for CASSQGGTYNEQFF.

This clonotype was counted ten times or more. The J gene is TRBJ1-1, the V gene TRBV19, with D possibly TRBD1 on 5 matching bases. Trimming pared 3 bases from V and 2 bases from J, leaving 7 bases between. There are 13 residues in the CDR3. The germline V gene encodes CDR1 LNHDA and CDR2 SQIVND (reference sequence). The CDR3, as DNA: TGTGCCAGTAGTATGGGACTCAACACTGAAGCTTTCTTT. This translates into CASSMGLNTEAFF.

This clonotype was observed at least ten times. This chain joins TRBV6-5 and TRBJ2-1; 9 bases line up with TRBD1. This CDR3 is 15 amino acids long. With V trimmed by 6 bases and J by 2 bases, 5 bases remained unmatched. Germline V gene sequence: CDR1 MNHEY, CDR2 SVGAGI. The chain's CDR3 is CASRSRTGAYNEQFF. For the CDR3, the DNA is TGTGCCAGCAGATCACGGACAGGGGCCTACAATGAGCAGTTCTTC.

This clonotype was picked up many times. CDR3 nucleotide sequence: TGTGCCAGCAGCCTAAACGGGGCGGAGGCTTTCTTT. Translating gives CASSLNGAEAFF. This sequence joins TRBV7-6 and TRBJ1-1; maybe TRBD1 (5 bases). The CDR3 runs 12 residues. Trimming removed 5 bases at V and 11 bases at J, with 15 bases between. From germline, CDR1 is SGHVS and CDR2 FNYEAQ. The full variable domain, completed using reference TRBV7-6 and TRBJ1-1, is GAGVSQSPRYKVTKRGQDVALRCDPISGHVSLYWYRQALGQGPEFLTYFNYEAQQDKSGLPNDRFSAERPEGSISTLTIQRTEQRDSAMYRCASSLNGAEAFFGQGTRLTVV.

At least ten counts were recorded for this clonotype. The chain carries TRBV5-6 and TRBJ2-7; D remains ambiguous. The CDR3 has 13 amino acids. Trimming cost V 2 bases and J 3 bases, with 9 bases left between them. The germline V gene has CDR1 SGHDT and CDR2 YYEEEE. The CDR3: CASSFRLSYEQYF. CDR3 bases: TGTGCCAGCAGCTTTCGACTCAGCTACGAGCAGTACTTC.

This clonotype showed up just a few times. V usage is TRBV4-1 and J usage is TRBJ2-4, with TRBD2 matching 11 bases. V trimming: 4 bases; J trimming: 2 bases; junction bases outside the gene matches: 7. Per the germline V gene, CDR1 is MGHRA and CDR2 is YSYEKL. The CDR3 is made up of 17 amino acids. The CDR3, as DNA: TGCGCCAGCAGCCGATTTAGCGGGGGGGCGACCAAAAACATTCAGTACTTC. Translating it yields CASSRFSGGATKNIQYF.

This clonotype was seen many times. The chain combines TRBV5-1 with TRBJ1-2; possible D gene TRBD1, 5 bases. This CDR3 region has 16 residues. Germline V lookup: CDR1 SGHRS, CDR2 YFSETQ. Trimming shortened V by 1 base and J by 0 bases, and 13 bases separated the two germline ends. The CDR3 is CASSLTGGGANYGYTF. The CDR3 DNA is TGCGCCAGCAGCTTGACGGGCGGGGGAGCTAACTATGGCTACACCTTC.

This clonotype was recorded many times. The CDR3 DNA is TGTGCCAGCAGTGAAGCGACGGTGGATCAGCCCCAGCATTTT. Translating gives CASSEATVDQPQHF. The rearrangement uses TRBV2 and TRBJ1-5; D is ambiguous. V shed 0 bases and J shed 5 bases, with 8 bases lying between them. Germline V gives CDR1 SNHLY, CDR2 FYNNEI. This CDR3 is 14 amino acids long.

Ten or more counts support this clonotype. The chain has TRBV5-1 and TRBJ2-7; D not certain. CDR1 is SGHRS and CDR2 is YFSETQ in the germline V gene. Trimming stripped 3 bases from V and 4 bases from J, with 5 bases between. This CDR3 comprises 11 residues. CDR3 DNA: TGCGCCAGCAGCTGGATGTACGAGCAGTACTTC. It translates to CASSWMYEQYF.